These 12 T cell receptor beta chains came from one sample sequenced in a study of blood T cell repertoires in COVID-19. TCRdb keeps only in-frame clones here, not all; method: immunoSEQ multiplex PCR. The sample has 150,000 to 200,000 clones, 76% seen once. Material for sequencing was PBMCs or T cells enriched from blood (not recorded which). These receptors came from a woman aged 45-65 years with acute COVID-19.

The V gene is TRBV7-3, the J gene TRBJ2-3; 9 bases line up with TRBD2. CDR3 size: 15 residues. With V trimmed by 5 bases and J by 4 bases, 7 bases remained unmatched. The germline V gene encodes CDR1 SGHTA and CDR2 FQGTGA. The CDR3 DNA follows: TGTGCCAGCAGCCCCGGACTAGCGTCCCCAGATACGCAGTATTTT. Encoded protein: CASSPGLASPDTQYF.

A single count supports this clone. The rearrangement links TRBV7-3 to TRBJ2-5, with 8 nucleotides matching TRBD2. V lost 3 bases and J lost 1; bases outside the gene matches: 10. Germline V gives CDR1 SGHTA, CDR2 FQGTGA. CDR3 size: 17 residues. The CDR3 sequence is CASSFQPRGAGQETQYF. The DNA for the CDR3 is TGTGCCAGCAGCTTTCAACCGCGGGGGGCGGGCCAAGAGACCCAGTACTTC.

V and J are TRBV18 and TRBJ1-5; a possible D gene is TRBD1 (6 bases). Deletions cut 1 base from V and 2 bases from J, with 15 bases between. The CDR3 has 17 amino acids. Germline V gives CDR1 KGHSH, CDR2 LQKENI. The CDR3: CASSPRGGDSGNQPQHF. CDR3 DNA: TGTGCCAGCTCACCACGAGGGGGGGATTCAGGCAATCAGCCCCAGCATTTT.

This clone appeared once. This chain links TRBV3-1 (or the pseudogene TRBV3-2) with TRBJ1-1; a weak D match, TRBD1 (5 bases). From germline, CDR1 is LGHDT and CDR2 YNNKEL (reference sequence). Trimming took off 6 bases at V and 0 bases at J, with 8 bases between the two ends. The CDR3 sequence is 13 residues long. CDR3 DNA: TGTGCCAGCAGGGGGCACATGAACACTGAAGCTTTCTTT. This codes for CASRGHMNTEAFF.

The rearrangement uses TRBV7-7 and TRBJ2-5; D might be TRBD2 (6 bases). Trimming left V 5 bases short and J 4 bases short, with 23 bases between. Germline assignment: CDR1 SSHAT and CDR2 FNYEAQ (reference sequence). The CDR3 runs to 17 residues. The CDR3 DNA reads TGTGCCAGCAGCCCTCCAGGAGGGACTGCGGCTTTAGAGACCCAGTACTTC. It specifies CASSPPGGTAALETQYF.

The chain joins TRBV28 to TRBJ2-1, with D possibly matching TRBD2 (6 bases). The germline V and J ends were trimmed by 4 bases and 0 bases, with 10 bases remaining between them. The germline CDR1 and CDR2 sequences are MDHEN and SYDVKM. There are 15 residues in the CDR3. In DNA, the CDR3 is TGTGCCAGCAGTTATGACGGGAGCTCCTACAATGAGCAGTTCTTC. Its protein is CASSYDGSSYNEQFF.

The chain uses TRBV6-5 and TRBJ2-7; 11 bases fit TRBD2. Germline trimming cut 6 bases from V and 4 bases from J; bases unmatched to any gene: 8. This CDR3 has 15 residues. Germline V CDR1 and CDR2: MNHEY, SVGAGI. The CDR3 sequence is CASSPLAGESYEQYV. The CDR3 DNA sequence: TGTGCCAGCAGCCCACTAGCGGGGGAATCTTACGAGCAGTACGTC.

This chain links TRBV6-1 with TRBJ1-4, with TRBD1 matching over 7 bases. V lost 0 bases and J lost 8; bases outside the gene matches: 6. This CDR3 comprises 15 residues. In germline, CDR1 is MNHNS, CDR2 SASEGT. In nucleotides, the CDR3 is TGTGCCAGCAGTGAAGCATCGGCAGGGGGGGAAAAACTGTTTTTT. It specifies CASSEASAGGEKLFF.

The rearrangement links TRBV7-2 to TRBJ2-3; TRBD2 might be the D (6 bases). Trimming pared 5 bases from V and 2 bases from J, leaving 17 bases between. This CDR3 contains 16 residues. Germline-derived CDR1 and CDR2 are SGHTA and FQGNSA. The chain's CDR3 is CASSPGKLRDTDTQYF. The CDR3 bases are TGTGCCAGCAGCCCCGGGAAACTGCGGGACACAGATACGCAGTATTTT.

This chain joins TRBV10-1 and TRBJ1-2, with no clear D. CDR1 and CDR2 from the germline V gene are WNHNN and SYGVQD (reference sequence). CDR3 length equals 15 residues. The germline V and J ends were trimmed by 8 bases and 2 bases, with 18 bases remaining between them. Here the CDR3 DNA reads TGCGCCAGCCCTATCTCGGGATCCAAAAACTATGGCTACACCTTC. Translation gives CASPISGSKNYGYTF.

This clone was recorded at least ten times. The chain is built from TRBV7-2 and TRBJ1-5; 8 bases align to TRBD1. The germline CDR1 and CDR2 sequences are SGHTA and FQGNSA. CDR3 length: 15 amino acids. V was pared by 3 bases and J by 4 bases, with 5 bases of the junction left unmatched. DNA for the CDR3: TGTGCCAGCAGCTTTGGGACAGGTTCAAATCAGCCCCAGCATTTT. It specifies CASSFGTGSNQPQHF.

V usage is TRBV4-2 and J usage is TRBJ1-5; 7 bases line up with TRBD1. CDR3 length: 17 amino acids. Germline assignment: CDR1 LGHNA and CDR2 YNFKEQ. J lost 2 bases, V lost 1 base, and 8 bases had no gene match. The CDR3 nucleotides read TGTGCCAGCAGCCAAGCCCCCAGGGGGTCGGGCAATCAGCCCCAGCATTTT. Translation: CASSQAPRGSGNQPQHF.